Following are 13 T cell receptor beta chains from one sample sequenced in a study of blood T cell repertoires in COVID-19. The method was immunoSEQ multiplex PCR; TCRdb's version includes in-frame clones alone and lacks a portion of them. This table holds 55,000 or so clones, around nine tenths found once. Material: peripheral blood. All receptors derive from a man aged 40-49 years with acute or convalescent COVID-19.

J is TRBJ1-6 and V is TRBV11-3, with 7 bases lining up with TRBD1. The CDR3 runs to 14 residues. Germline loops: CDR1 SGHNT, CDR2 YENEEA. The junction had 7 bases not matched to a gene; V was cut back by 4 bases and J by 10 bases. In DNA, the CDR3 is TGTGCCAGCAGCTCCGACAGGGTTGGGTCACCCCTCCACTTT. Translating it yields CASSSDRVGSPLHF. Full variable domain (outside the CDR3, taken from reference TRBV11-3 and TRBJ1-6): EAGVVQSPRYKIIEKKQPVAFWCNPISGHNTLYWYLQNLGQGPELLIRYENEEAVDDSQLPKDRFSAERLKGVDSTLKIQPAELGDSAVYLCASSSDRVGSPLHFGNGTRLTVT.

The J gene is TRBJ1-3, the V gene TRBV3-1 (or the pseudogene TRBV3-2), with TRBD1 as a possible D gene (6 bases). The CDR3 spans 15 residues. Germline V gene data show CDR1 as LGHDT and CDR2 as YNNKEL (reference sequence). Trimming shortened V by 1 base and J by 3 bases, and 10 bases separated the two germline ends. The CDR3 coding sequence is TGTGCCAGCAGCCAAGCCAGGGGATATGGAAACACCATATATTTT. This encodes CASSQARGYGNTIYF.

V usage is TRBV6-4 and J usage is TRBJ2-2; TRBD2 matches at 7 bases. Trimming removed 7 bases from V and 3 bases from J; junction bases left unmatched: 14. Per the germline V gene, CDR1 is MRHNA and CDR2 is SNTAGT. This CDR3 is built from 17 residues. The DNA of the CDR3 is TGTGCCAGCATTCGAGATTTGCGGGAGAAGTACACCGGGGAGCTGTTTTTT. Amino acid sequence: CASIRDLREKYTGELFF.

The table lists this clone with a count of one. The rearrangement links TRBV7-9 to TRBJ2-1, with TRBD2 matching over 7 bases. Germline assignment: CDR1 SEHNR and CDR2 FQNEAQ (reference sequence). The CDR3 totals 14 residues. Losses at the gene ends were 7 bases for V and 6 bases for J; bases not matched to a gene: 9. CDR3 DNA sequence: TGTGCCAGCACCTTTCGACTAGCATCCAATGAGCAGTTCTTC. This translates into CASTFRLASNEQFF.

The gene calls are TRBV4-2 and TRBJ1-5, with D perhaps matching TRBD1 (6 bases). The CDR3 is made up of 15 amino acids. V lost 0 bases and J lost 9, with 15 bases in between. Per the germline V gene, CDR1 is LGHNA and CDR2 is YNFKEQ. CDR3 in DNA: TGTGCCAGCAGCCAAGAGACAGGTCATGAAGGGCCCCAGCATTTT. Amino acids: CASSQETGHEGPQHF.

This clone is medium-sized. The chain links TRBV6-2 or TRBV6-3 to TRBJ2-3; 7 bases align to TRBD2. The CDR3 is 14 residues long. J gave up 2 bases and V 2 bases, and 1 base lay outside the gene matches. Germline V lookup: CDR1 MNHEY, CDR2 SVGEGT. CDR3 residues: CASSYGRATDTQYF. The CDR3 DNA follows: TGTGCCAGCAGTTACGGGAGGGCCACAGATACGCAGTATTTT.

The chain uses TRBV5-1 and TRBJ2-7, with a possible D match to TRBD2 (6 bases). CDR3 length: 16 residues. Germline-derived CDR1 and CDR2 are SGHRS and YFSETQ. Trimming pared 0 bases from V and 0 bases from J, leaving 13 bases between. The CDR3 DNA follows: TGCGCCAGCAGCTTGGACCGGAGGGTCCGCTCCTACGAGCAGTACTTC. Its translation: CASSLDRRVRSYEQYF.

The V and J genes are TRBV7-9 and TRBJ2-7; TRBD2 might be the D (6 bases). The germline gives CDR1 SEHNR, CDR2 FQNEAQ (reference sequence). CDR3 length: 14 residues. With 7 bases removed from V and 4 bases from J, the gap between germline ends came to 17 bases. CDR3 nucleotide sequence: TGTGCCAGCATCCCGGGACTGTACGGGTACGAGCAGTACTTC. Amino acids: CASIPGLYGYEQYF. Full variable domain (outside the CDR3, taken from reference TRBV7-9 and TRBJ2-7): DTGVSQNPRHKITKRGQNVTFRCDPISEHNRLYWYRQTLGQGPEFLTYFQNEAQLEKSRLLSDRFSAERPKGSFSTLEIQRTEQGDSAMYLCASIPGLYGYEQYFGPGTRLTVT.

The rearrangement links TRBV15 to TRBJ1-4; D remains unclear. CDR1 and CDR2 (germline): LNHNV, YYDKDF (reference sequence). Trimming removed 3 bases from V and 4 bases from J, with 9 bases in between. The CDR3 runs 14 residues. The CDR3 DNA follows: TGTGCCACCAGCAGGGCAGGAAATAATGAAAAACTGTTTTTT. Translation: CATSRAGNNEKLFF.

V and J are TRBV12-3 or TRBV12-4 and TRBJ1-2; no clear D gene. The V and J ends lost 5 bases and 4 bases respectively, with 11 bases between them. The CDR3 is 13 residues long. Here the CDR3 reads CASSDPRGYGYTF. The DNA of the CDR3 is TGTGCCAGCAGTGACCCCCGGGGCTATGGCTACACCTTC.

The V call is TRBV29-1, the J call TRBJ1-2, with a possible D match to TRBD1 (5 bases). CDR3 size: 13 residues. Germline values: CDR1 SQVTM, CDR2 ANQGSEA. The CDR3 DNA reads TGCACCGGGGGGGACGCGGGTACTTATGGCTACACCTTC. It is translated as CTGGDAGTYGYTF. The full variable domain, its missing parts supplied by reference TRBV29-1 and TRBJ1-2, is SAVISQKPSRDICQRGTSLTIQCQVDSQVTMMFWYRQQPGQSLTLIATANQGSEATYESGFVIDKFPISRPNLTFSTLTVSNMSPEDSSIYLCTGGDAGTYGYTFGSGTRLTVV.

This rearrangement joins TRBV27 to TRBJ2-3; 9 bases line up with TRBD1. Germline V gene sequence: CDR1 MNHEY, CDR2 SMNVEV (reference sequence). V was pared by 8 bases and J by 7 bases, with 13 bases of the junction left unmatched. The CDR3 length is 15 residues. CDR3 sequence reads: CASLSRTGGRNTQYF. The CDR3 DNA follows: TGTGCCAGCCTCAGTCGAACAGGGGGCCGGAATACGCAGTATTTT.

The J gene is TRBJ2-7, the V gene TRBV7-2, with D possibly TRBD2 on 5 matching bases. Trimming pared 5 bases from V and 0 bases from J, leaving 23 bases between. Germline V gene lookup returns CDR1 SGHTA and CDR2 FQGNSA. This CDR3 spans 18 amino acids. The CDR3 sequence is CASSIRSSGIGGSYEQYF. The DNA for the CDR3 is TGTGCCAGCAGCATTAGATCCAGCGGAATCGGAGGCTCCTACGAGCAGTACTTC.